This T cell receptor beta chain was sequenced for a study of blood T cell repertoires in COVID-19 (dated by TCRdb to 2020 to 2021). Turning to the overall study: Samples from collaborators originated in the United States, Italy and Spain and spanned both the acute and convalescent phases of COVID-19. A de-identified subject ID, COVID-19 status, age in years and sex were almost always included in the sample metadata. The dataset comprised deeply sampled blood TCRbeta repertoires from subjects exposed to, actively infected with, or recovered from COVID-19. The repertoires were released in a freely available public database meant as a resource for research on the immune response to SARS-CoV-2. Where HLA class I and class II types were available, the types were taken from metadata supplied by the sample provider, not from assay-based typing. The material from the prospective study consisted of cDNA or gDNA derived from T cells, B-cell-depleted T cells, or PBMCs. Samples came from the ongoing ImmuneRACE study (first 160 participants) plus 1,254 subjects from 6 global collaborators.

The paper's findings and limits, for the study overall: The amount of clinical and demographic metadata varied by source and participant and was provided uncurated.

Points on this clone: The antigen this receptor binds is unknown. No base-level quality is on record; no much larger clone is a single base apart.

The V and J ends are trimmed by 9 bases and 5 bases, leaving 14 bases between them. The CDR3 starts with the cysteine, ends with the phenylalanine, and has 13 residues. Left in the record is the CDR3 DNA by itself, 39 bases read in frame from the first base. CDR1 and CDR2 were assigned from the germline V gene as ENHRY and SYGVKD. Collaborating institutions collected whole blood in K2EDTA tubes following their own protocols. For TCRbeta analysis, collaborators shipped samples as frozen whole blood, isolated PBMCs, or DNA extracted from either of those sample types. TCRbeta CDR3 regions were amplified from genomic DNA by means of the immunoSEQ Assay, a bias-controlled multiplex PCR. The original methods were these. The number of nucleated cells in each sample was estimated by amplification of reference gene primers within the assay. To quantify the absolute abundance of each unique TCRbeta CDR3 rearrangement, sequence reads were collapsed and filtered. For each sample, productive Simpson clonality was calculated as the square root of Simpson's diversity index over productive rearrangements. The immuneACCESS repertoire file appears here via TCRdb, limited to in-frame rearrangements. These files lack a portion of the clones; in checked studies, under half of the deficit traces to unresolved V genes, and the cause of the others is not known. The V and J calls and clone size were taken over from that table, and D and trimming were inferred from the DNA. The sample table shows fewer than 250,000 clones, and about 88% are seen once. The ten largest clones capture roughly 0.7% of the sample.

The sample consisted of peripheral blood. This TCR came from a man in his forties or fifties with acute or convalescent COVID-19. Here the chain combines TRBV10-3 and TRBJ2-1, and perhaps TRBD2 as D gene, on 5 matching bases. The CDR3 amino acid sequence is: CAIRGSEHNEQFF. The DNA is TGTGCCATTCGGGGTAGCGAACACAATGAGCAGTTCTTC.